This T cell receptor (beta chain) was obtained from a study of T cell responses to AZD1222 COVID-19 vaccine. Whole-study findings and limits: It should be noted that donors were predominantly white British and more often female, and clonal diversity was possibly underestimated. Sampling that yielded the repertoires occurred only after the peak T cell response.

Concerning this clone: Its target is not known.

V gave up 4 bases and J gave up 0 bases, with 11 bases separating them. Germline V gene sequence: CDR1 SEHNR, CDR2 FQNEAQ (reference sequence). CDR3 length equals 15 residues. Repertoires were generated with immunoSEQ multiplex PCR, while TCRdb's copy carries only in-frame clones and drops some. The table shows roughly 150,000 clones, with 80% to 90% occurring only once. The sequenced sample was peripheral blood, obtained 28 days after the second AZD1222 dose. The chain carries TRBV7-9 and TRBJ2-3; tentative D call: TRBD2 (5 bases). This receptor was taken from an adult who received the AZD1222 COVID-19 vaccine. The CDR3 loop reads CASSSTKRSTDTQYF. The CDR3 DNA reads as TGTGCCAGCAGCTCGACTAAGCGGAGCACAGATACGCAGTATTTT.